This record concerns one TCR beta chain sequence. Antigen: not known. The identical CDR3 is also encoded by other nucleotide sequences in the sample. There are 14 residues in the CDR3. In germline, CDR1 is GTSNPN, CDR2 SVGIG (reference sequence). With 3 bases clipped from V and 1 base from J, the junction kept 4 bases outside the gene matches. This specimen comes from a study of graft-versus-host responses after intestinal transplantation. The overall study: Multivisceral, liver-intestinal, or isolated intestinal transplants were received by the recipients. Anti-thymocyte globulin induction preceded three to four years of tacrolimus and steroid maintenance in all recipients.

TCRdb's table, derived via immunoSEQ multiplex PCR, lists solely in-frame clones and lacks some. The profile shows some 93,000 clones, 91% of them singletons. General study results and limits: Early post-transplant HvG declines showed an association with peak circulating GvH clone levels. GvH clones were identified in recipient marrow, with some first appearing in ileum or blood.

Sequencing was performed on unstimulated CD8+ T cells sorted from spleen or lymph node cells, taken before intestinal transplant. This TCR was recovered from a human donor who received an intestinal transplant. The V call is TRBV30, the J call TRBJ2-5; TRBD1 aligns across 8 bases. The CDR3 here is CAWSTGTGQETQYF. Written as DNA, the CDR3 is TGTGCCTGGAGCACTGGGACAGGCCAAGAGACCCAGTACTTC.